Presented here are 26 T cell receptor beta chains from one specimen sequenced in a study of cytomegalovirus exposure and HLA in healthy donors. The PCR contained 60 Vbeta and 13 Jbeta primers. Profiling relied on immunoSEQ multiplex PCR, and the TCRdb table lists in-frame clones only, not all of them. The sample holds roughly 180,000 clones, roughly 79% seen once. Sequencing was performed on PBMCs. These TCRs come from a male donor in good health and CMV-seronegative.

The chain couples TRBV28 to TRBJ1-5; no clear D. V was shortened by 3 bases and J by 0 bases, with 12 bases between the two germline ends. This CDR3 has 16 residues. In germline, CDR1 is MDHEN, CDR2 SYDVKM. The CDR3 nucleotides read TGTGCCAGCAGTTTCCGGACGGACTATAGCAATCAGCCCCAGCATTTT. Residues: CASSFRTDYSNQPQHF.

Points on this clone: Germline is not matched at one junction end, which may reflect a read error. The gene calls are TRBV7-9 and TRBJ1-5, with 9 bases aligning to TRBD1. Germline CDR1 reads SEHNR; CDR2 reads FQNEAQ (reference sequence). This CDR3 has 15 residues. The CDR3 region is CSSSPGTGLFQPQHF. CDR3 nucleotide sequence: TGTTCCAGCAGCCCCGGGACAGGGCTTTTTCAGCCCCAGCATTTT.

This sequence joins TRBV5-4 and TRBJ2-3; no clear D. In germline, CDR1 is SGHNT, CDR2 YYREEE (reference sequence). V lost 1 base and J lost 3, with 6 bases in between. The CDR3 length is 13 residues. The CDR3 DNA reads TGTGCCAGCAGCTTGTCTAGGACAGATACGCAGTATTTT. Translating it yields CASSLSRTDTQYF.

The rearrangement joins TRBV30 to TRBJ2-3, with 7 bases identical to TRBD1. Germline V lookup: CDR1 GTSNPN, CDR2 SVGIG (reference sequence). V was pared by 6 bases and J by 2 bases, with 8 bases of the junction left unmatched. This CDR3 is built from 14 residues. The CDR3 DNA sequence: TGTGCCTGCCCAAGACAGGGACCCACAGATACGCAGTATTTT. Its translation is CACPRQGPTDTQYF.

In DNA, the CDR3 is TGTGCCAGCAGCGTCCCGGACCCGGGGGACGAGCAGTACTTC. Encoded protein: CASSVPDPGDEQYF. The chain combines TRBV5-6 with TRBJ2-7, with D perhaps TRBD2 (6 bases). V was trimmed by 4 bases and J by 5 bases, leaving 16 bases between them. The CDR3 has 14 residues. The germline V gene encodes CDR1 SGHDT and CDR2 YYEEEE.

V usage is TRBV30 and J usage is TRBJ2-7, with 8 bases that match TRBD1. V was clipped by 1 base and J by 2 bases; unmatched bases: 4. CDR3 size: 14 residues. CDR1 GTSNPN and CDR2 SVGIG come from the germline V gene (reference sequence). The CDR3 spells CAWSEDREAYEQYF. Here the CDR3 DNA reads TGTGCCTGGAGTGAGGACAGGGAGGCCTACGAGCAGTACTTC.

J is TRBJ2-1 and V is TRBV9; 9 bases map to TRBD2. The trim removed 3 bases at V and 4 bases at J, leaving 8 bases unmatched. The CDR3 is 16 residues long. In germline, CDR1 is SGDLS, CDR2 YYNGEE. For the CDR3, the DNA is TGTGCCAGCAGCGCCCCCGGGACTAGCTTTTACAATGAGCAGTTCTTC. Translation gives CASSAPGTSFYNEQFF.

The rearrangement joins TRBV11-3 to TRBJ1-1; 8 nucleotides match TRBD1. The germline gives CDR1 SGHNT, CDR2 YENEEA. CDR3 length: 14 residues. The V segment lost 5 bases and the J segment 1 base; nucleotides outside the gene matches: 3. This chain's CDR3 is CASSKDRGNTEAFF. The CDR3 nucleotides are TGTGCCAGCAGCAAAGACAGGGGGAACACTGAAGCTTTCTTT.

This clone occurred once. The chain is built from TRBV30 and TRBJ1-5; tentatively, D is TRBD1 (5 bases). Germline CDR1 and CDR2: GTSNPN and SVGIG (reference sequence). This CDR3 is built from 15 residues. The V gene lost 2 bases and the J gene lost 0 bases, with 11 bases spanning the gap. The CDR3 DNA sequence: TGTGCCTGGAGTAGGGGACTGAATAGCAATCAGCCCCAGCATTTT. It yields the protein CAWSRGLNSNQPQHF.

In its sample, this clone was seen a few times. This chain joins TRBV4-1 and TRBJ1-1; D is perhaps TRBD1 (6 bases). The CDR3 length is 16 residues. Germline-derived CDR1 and CDR2 are MGHRA and YSYEKL. V lost 6 bases and J 5 bases, leaving 22 bases between the germline ends. CDR3 sequence: CASRLALGGRETEAFF. CDR3 in DNA: TGCGCCAGCAGGCTAGCTCTTGGGGGGCGGGAGACTGAAGCTTTCTTT.

The rearrangement uses TRBV27 and TRBJ2-1, with 11 positions matching TRBD1. CDR3 length: 15 amino acids. The V gene end was trimmed by 6 bases and the J gene end by 8 bases; junction bases not matched to a gene: 9. Germline loops: CDR1 MNHEY, CDR2 SMNVEV (reference sequence). CDR3 sequence (DNA): TGTGCCAGCAGCCCTCGGGGGGACAGGGGGGATGAGCAGTTCTTC. As protein: CASSPRGDRGDEQFF.

This clone came up once. This sequence joins TRBV19 and TRBJ1-1; 8 bases align to TRBD1. Germline assignment: CDR1 LNHDA and CDR2 SQIVND (reference sequence). The CDR3 consists of 14 residues. Germline trimming cut 3 bases from V and 5 bases from J; bases unmatched to any gene: 5. CDR3 protein: CASSMGQVGTEAFF. The DNA for the CDR3 is TGTGCCAGTAGTATGGGACAGGTGGGGACTGAAGCTTTCTTT.

The chain carries TRBV6-5 and TRBJ1-3; 7 bases agree with TRBD1. The CDR3 length is 16 residues. Germline V gene data show CDR1 as MNHEY and CDR2 as SVGAGI. Trimming removed 0 bases from V and 4 bases from J; junction bases left unmatched: 6. CDR3 in DNA: TGTGCCAGCAGTTACTCGAAGGGGGCGGGAGGAAACACCATATATTTT. This translates into CASSYSKGAGGNTIYF.

The V and J genes are TRBV7-9 and TRBJ1-5; the D gene is possibly TRBD1 (6 bases). V gave up 1 base and J gave up 9 bases, with 10 bases separating them. Germline loops: CDR1 SEHNR, CDR2 FQNEAQ (reference sequence). The CDR3 is 13 amino acids. The CDR3 bases are TGTGCCAGCAGCTTAGACAGGGTGCGGCCCCAGCATTTT. Its translation is CASSLDRVRPQHF.

V usage is TRBV7-9 and J usage is TRBJ1-2, with 9 positions matching TRBD1. V shed 1 base and J 11 bases; nucleotides not matched to a gene: 2. CDR1 is SEHNR, CDR2 FQNEAQ, per germline (reference sequence). The CDR3 has 12 amino acids. Here the CDR3 reads CASSLEQGAYTF. The CDR3 DNA reads TGTGCCAGCAGCTTAGAACAGGGGGCGTACACCTTC. The full variable domain, with the rest looked up from reference TRBV7-9 and TRBJ1-2, is DTGVSQNPRHKITKRGQNVTFRCDPISEHNRLYWYRQTLGQGPEFLTYFQNEAQLEKSRLLSDRFSAERPKGSFSTLEIQRTEQGDSAMYLCASSLEQGAYTFGSGTRLTVV.

In this sample, this clone turned up a few times. The chain recombines TRBV29-1 with TRBJ2-1; TRBD1 aligns across 11 bases. In germline, CDR1 is SQVTM, CDR2 ANQGSEA. This CDR3 contains 14 residues. Trimming cost V 7 bases and J 8 bases; bases outside gene matches: 10. The CDR3 loop reads CSAQAGQGADEQFF. The CDR3 region has the DNA TGCAGCGCCCAAGCTGGACAGGGGGCGGATGAGCAGTTCTTC.

The chain carries TRBV11-2 and TRBJ1-5; D remains ambiguous. This CDR3 has 13 amino acids. Germline values: CDR1 SGHAT, CDR2 FQNNGV. The V end was cut by 3 bases, the J end by 4 bases, with 7 bases between. CDR3: CASSFPGNQPQHF. CDR3 DNA sequence: TGTGCCAGCAGCTTTCCGGGGAATCAGCCCCAGCATTTT.

The genes are TRBV6-5 and TRBJ1-3, with a weak D call TRBD1 (6 bases). The V gene lost 5 bases and the J gene lost 3 bases, with 14 bases spanning the gap. This CDR3 has 15 amino acids. Germline V gives CDR1 MNHEY, CDR2 SVGAGI. The CDR3 here is CASSPDRSIGNTIYF. The CDR3 DNA reads TGTGCCAGCAGTCCCGACAGGTCAATTGGAAACACCATATATTTT.

The V and J genes are TRBV6-1 and TRBJ1-5; 8 nucleotides agree with TRBD1. Germline lookup yields CDR1 MNHNS and CDR2 SASEGT. The CDR3 spans 15 residues. The V segment lost 7 bases and the J segment 3 bases; nucleotides outside the gene matches: 8. CDR3 sequence: CASNPGGSINQPQHF. CDR3 nucleotides: TGTGCCAGCAACCCAGGGGGCTCTATCAATCAGCCCCAGCATTTT.

The chain recombines TRBV30 with TRBJ2-1; 7 bases match TRBD2. Losses at the gene ends were 8 bases for V and 7 bases for J; bases not matched to a gene: 14. Germline values: CDR1 GTSNPN, CDR2 SVGIG (reference sequence). This CDR3 contains 14 residues. This CDR3 reads CAAILLAEMNEQFF. CDR3 sequence (DNA): TGTGCCGCTATCTTGCTAGCGGAGATGAATGAGCAGTTCTTC.

The gene calls are TRBV30 and TRBJ2-7, with 9 nucleotides matching TRBD1. Germline assignment: CDR1 GTSNPN and CDR2 SVGIG (reference sequence). This CDR3 is 13 amino acids long. V lost 1 base to trimming and J lost 5 bases; unmatched junction nucleotides: 3. CDR3 amino acids: CAWSGTGVHEQYF. For the CDR3, the DNA is TGTGCCTGGAGTGGGACAGGGGTCCACGAGCAGTACTTC.

The genes are TRBV7-3 and TRBJ1-6; D perhaps matches TRBD1 (5 bases). V was trimmed by 4 bases and J by 4 bases, leaving 11 bases between them. Germline CDR1 SGHTA, CDR2 FQGTGA. The CDR3 is 15 amino acids. DNA of the CDR3: TGTGCCAGCAGCTCCTCCGGGACTTATAATTCACCCCTCCACTTT. It translates to CASSSSGTYNSPLHF.

The chain couples TRBV2 to TRBJ1-5, with 7 nucleotides matching TRBD1. V gave up 3 bases and J gave up 7 bases; unmatched junction bases: 6. Germline assignment: CDR1 SNHLY and CDR2 FYNNEI. The CDR3 spans 14 residues. CDR3 residues: CASSDPGGSQPQHF. The CDR3 nucleotides are TGTGCCAGCAGTGACCCAGGGGGATCACAGCCCCAGCATTTT.

V usage is TRBV7-6 and J usage is TRBJ2-1; no definite D call. The CDR3 loop spans 15 amino acids. Trimming took 4 bases from V and 0 from J, leaving 10 bases between them. Per germline, CDR1 SGHVS and CDR2 FNYEAQ. The CDR3 region has the DNA TGTGCCAGCAGCTCCGAGCGTAGCTCCTACAATGAGCAGTTCTTC. Encoded protein: CASSSERSSYNEQFF.

In its sample, this clone was seen a few times. The V and J genes are TRBV4-3 and TRBJ1-2; 7 bases are shared with TRBD1. This CDR3 is built from 16 residues. The V and J ends lost 0 bases and 3 bases, in that order; junction bases with no gene match: 7. CDR1 is LGHNA, CDR2 YSLEER, per germline. CDR3 in DNA: TGCGCCAGCAGCCAAGATAACACAGGGGTGGACTATGGCTACACCTTC. This codes for CASSQDNTGVDYGYTF.

The chain has TRBV4-1 and TRBJ1-5; D uncertain. Trimming pared 6 bases from V and 0 bases from J, leaving 12 bases between. The CDR3 spans 15 residues. Germline CDR1 and CDR2: MGHRA and YSYEKL. Here the CDR3 reads CASRPSGGSNQPQHF. CDR3 DNA: TGCGCCAGCAGACCTTCGGGTGGTAGCAATCAGCCCCAGCATTTT.